The entry below gives a single T cell receptor beta chain sequence along with its context. Germline V gene data show CDR1 as LNHDA and CDR2 as SQIVND (reference sequence). The CDR3 contains 18 residues. V gave up 0 bases and J gave up 6 bases, with 20 bases separating them. The data were taken from a study of a mutant IDH1 vaccine in newly diagnosed glioma. Sequenced by immunoSEQ multiplex PCR; TCRdb stores in-frame clones only, minus some. The profile shows approximately 92,000 clones, around 80% of them singletons. The time point is: baseline, week 1 (first vaccination visit). The treatment here: pre-vaccination baseline after standard-of-care therapy.

V and J are TRBV19 and TRBJ1-4, with D possibly being TRBD1 (5 bases). The sequence was collected from a middle-aged man with glioma. The specimen comprised PBMCs, sampled from a glioma patient treated with radiotherapy, temozolomide or both. CDR3 in DNA: TGTGCCAGTAGTATAGACCTACTTGCGGGGCCCAGCGATGAAAAACTGTTTTTT. Protein product: CASSIDLLAGPSDEKLFF.